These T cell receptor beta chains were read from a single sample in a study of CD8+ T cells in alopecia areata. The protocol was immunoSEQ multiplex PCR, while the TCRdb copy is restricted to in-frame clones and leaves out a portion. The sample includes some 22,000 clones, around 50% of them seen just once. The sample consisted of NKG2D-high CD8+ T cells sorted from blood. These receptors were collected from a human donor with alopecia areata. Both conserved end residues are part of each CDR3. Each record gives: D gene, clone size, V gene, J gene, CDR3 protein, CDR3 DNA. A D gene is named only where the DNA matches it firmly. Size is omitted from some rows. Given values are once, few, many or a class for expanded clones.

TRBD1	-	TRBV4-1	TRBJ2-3	CASSLGQAQYF	TGCGCCAGCAGCCTAGGACAGGCGCAGTATTTT
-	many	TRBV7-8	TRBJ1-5	CASSLLGGNQPQHF	TGTGCCAGCAGCTTACTCGGTGGAAATCAGCCCCAGCATTTT
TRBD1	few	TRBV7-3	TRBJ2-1	CASSYTTGQIYNEQFF	TGTGCCAGCAGCTACACCACGGGACAGATCTACAATGAGCAGTTCTTC
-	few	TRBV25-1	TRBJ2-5	CASSPPGMGETQYF	TGTGCCAGCTCCCCCCCGGGGATGGGCGAGACCCAGTACTTC
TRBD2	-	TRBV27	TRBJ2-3	CASRSTAGGPDTQYF	TGTGCCAGTCGATCGACCGCGGGAGGCCCAGATACGCAGTATTTT
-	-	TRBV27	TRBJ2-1	CASSSRPYNEQFF	TGTGCCAGCAGTTCCCGGCCCTACAATGAGCAGTTCTTC
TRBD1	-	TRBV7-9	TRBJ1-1	CASIKTDRGNTEAFF	TGTGCCAGCATCAAAACGGACAGGGGGAACACTGAAGCTTTCTTT
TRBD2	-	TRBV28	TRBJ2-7	CASTVAGAPYEQYF	TGTGCCAGCACCGTAGCGGGAGCCCCCTACGAGCAGTACTTC
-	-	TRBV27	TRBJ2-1	CASNPPGSYNEQFF	TGTGCCAGCAACCCCCCGGGGTCCTACAATGAGCAGTTCTTC
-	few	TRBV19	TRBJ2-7	CASSPGLAVEQYF	TGTGCCAGTAGTCCCGGGCTCGCCGTCGAGCAGTACTTC
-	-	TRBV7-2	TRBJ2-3	CASSDLTDTQYF	TGTGCCAGCAGTGACCTCACAGATACGCAGTATTTT
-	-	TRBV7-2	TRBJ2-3	CASRINSGLITDTQYF	TGTGCCAGCAGGATTAATAGCGGACTCATCACAGATACGCAGTATTTT
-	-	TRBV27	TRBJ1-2	CASSRAGPPYGYTF	TGTGCCAGCAGCCGCGCAGGTCCTCCCTATGGCTACACCTTC
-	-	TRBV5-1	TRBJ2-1	CASSQEREEFF	TGCGCCAGCAGTCAAGAGAGGGAGGAGTTCTTC